The 28 T cell receptor beta chains given below trace back to one sample, sequenced in a study of blood T cells in healthy people across ages. Through a sample-barcoded 5' primer and a J-beta primer mix, a second PCR was run for roughly 6 to 12 cycles. Using its own MiXCR run on the 5' RACE reads, TCRdb lists one record per CDR3 protein. The table shows fewer than 1,200,000 distinct CDR3 sequences, with approximately 25% occurring only once. Separately, the same data were catalogued under a study of T cells of mothers and their children.

Sequenced sample: blood. The source is a girl aged 2-10 years in good health.

The V and J genes are TRBV14 and TRBJ2-1, with TRBD2 matching 10 bases. The CDR3 is 16 amino acids. V lost 2 bases and J lost 0; bases outside the gene matches: 1. Germline values: CDR1 SGHDN, CDR2 FVKESK. DNA for the CDR3: TGTGCCAGCAGCCAACTAGCGGGGGCCTCCTACAATGAGCAGTTCTTC. Protein product: CASSQLAGASYNEQFF.

The chain couples TRBV6-1 to TRBJ1-4; possibly TRBD1 for D (5 bases). CDR3 length equals 14 residues. Germline V CDR1 and CDR2: MNHNS, SASEGT. V was cut by 9 bases and J by 6 bases, with 17 bases left in between. CDR3 bases: TGTGCCAGTCGGACGTCCGGGGGGTATGAAAAACTGTTTTTT. Its translation is CASRTSGGYEKLFF.

The J gene is TRBJ2-1, the V gene TRBV10-3; the match to TRBD1 covers 7 bases. The V gene's germline CDR1 is ENHRY and CDR2 SYGVKD. With 6 bases clipped from V and 6 bases from J, the junction kept 5 bases outside the gene matches. This CDR3 comprises 13 residues. The CDR3 protein is CAISGAGGNEQFF. DNA of the CDR3: TGTGCCATCAGCGGGGCAGGGGGCAATGAGCAGTTCTTC.

The chain has TRBV11-2 and TRBJ2-2; TRBD1 or TRBD2 may be the D gene (5 bases each). The germline CDR1 and CDR2 sequences are SGHAT and FQNNGV. The CDR3 is 13 amino acids. V lost 4 bases to trimming and J lost 6 bases, with 9 bases between them. Here the CDR3 DNA reads TGTGCCAGCAGCTGGGACGGACCCGGGGAGCTGTTTTTT. Its protein product is CASSWDGPGELFF.

This chain links TRBV20-1 with TRBJ1-1; TRBD1 might be the D (6 bases). From germline, CDR1 is DFQATT and CDR2 SNEGSKA (reference sequence). Trimming took off 1 base at V and 3 bases at J, with 12 bases between the two ends. This CDR3 spans 14 amino acids. CDR3: CSARAQGLHTEAFF. DNA for the CDR3: TGCAGTGCTAGAGCTCAGGGGCTACACACTGAAGCTTTCTTT.

Only a few counts were recorded for this clonotype. The chain carries TRBV7-2 and TRBJ2-1, with 9 bases lining up with TRBD2. In germline, CDR1 is SGHTA, CDR2 FQGNSA. V was clipped by 0 bases and J by 7 bases; unmatched bases: 10. The CDR3 runs to 17 residues. Here the CDR3 DNA reads TGTGCCAGCAGCTTAGCCCTTGGCGGGGGGGGTCAAAATGAGCAGTTCTTC. It is translated as CASSLALGGGGQNEQFF.

The rearrangement uses TRBV7-2 and TRBJ1-6; D perhaps matches TRBD1 (5 bases). V gave up 4 bases and J gave up 2 bases, with 12 bases separating them. Germline V CDR1 and CDR2: SGHTA, FQGNSA. CDR3 length equals 16 residues. The chain's CDR3 is CASSSQGDPYNSPLHF. CDR3 DNA sequence: TGTGCCAGCAGCTCCCAGGGTGACCCCTATAATTCACCCCTCCACTTT.

The rearrangement uses TRBV20-1 and TRBJ1-5; D might be TRBD1 (5 bases). The CDR3 has 13 amino acids. Between the trimmed V and J ends, which lost 3 bases and 7 bases, there was a span of 13 bases. Germline CDR1 is DFQATT and CDR2 is SNEGSKA (reference sequence). CDR3 region: CSASFAGNQPQHF. DNA of the CDR3: TGCAGTGCTAGTTTCGCAGGGAACCAGCCCCAGCATTTT.

The V call is TRBV7-2, the J call TRBJ1-4, with 7 bases identical to TRBD1. This CDR3 has 15 amino acids. J gave up 1 base and V 5 bases, and 4 bases lay outside the gene matches. Looked up from germline, CDR1 is SGHTA and CDR2 is FQGNSA. In nucleotides, the CDR3 is TGTGCCAGCAGCACCTACAGGGGAACTAATGAAAAACTGTTTTTT. Translated: CASSTYRGTNEKLFF.

V gene TRBV19 combines with J gene TRBJ2-3; the match to TRBD1 covers 7 bases. Germline loops: CDR1 LNHDA, CDR2 SQIVND (reference sequence). The CDR3 consists of 15 residues. Losses at the gene ends were 0 bases for V and 5 bases for J; bases not matched to a gene: 5. The CDR3 region has the DNA TGTGCCAGTAGTATAGATCCACAGGGGTTAGATACGCAGTATTTT. It encodes CASSIDPQGLDTQYF.

The rearrangement joins TRBV4-3 to TRBJ2-3; unclear D gene. Between the trimmed V and J ends, which lost 1 base and 5 bases, there was a span of 10 bases. There are 14 residues in the CDR3. Germline lookup yields CDR1 LGHNA and CDR2 YSLEER. The CDR3 loop reads CASSQGFLGDTQYF. The CDR3 DNA is TGCGCCAGCAGCCAAGGTTTTCTGGGAGATACGCAGTATTTT.

V usage is TRBV7-2 and J usage is TRBJ1-2; no clear D gene. Trimming cost V 1 base and J 2 bases, with 14 bases left between them. Looked up from germline, CDR1 is SGHTA and CDR2 is FQGNSA. This CDR3 has 16 amino acids. The CDR3 is CASSLEVLRSNYGYTF. The CDR3 coding sequence is TGTGCCAGCAGCTTAGAGGTTTTACGCAGCAACTATGGCTACACCTTC.

The V and J genes are TRBV12-3 or TRBV12-4 and TRBJ1-2, with 7 nucleotides matching TRBD1. The CDR3 runs to 11 residues. Trimming cost V 9 bases and J 8 bases; bases outside gene matches: 6. Written as DNA, the CDR3 is TGTGCCAGTAAAGGGGGCCAGGGCTACACCTTC. It yields the protein CASKGGQGYTF.

This chain joins TRBV19 and TRBJ2-5; D unclear. The DNA end favors TRBJ2-1, so the J call may be wrong. This CDR3 is built from 9 residues. Germline CDR1 LNHDA, CDR2 SQIVND (reference sequence). In DNA form, the CDR3 reads TGTGCCAGTATGGTTCGGCAGTTCTTC. The encoded protein is CASMVRQFF.

The CDR3 spells CASSARGRAVPGELFF. The DNA for the CDR3 is TGTGCCAGCAGCGCGAGGGGCAGGGCAGTCCCCGGGGAGCTGTTTTTT. The chain carries TRBV9 and TRBJ2-2; tentatively, D is TRBD1 or TRBD2 (5 bases each). Germline CDR1 is SGDLS and CDR2 is YYNGEE. The V and J ends lost 3 bases and 6 bases respectively, with 18 bases between them. CDR3 length: 16 residues.

The chain employs TRBV7-3 and TRBJ2-3, with D possibly being TRBD2 (5 bases). The germline V and J ends were trimmed by 4 bases and 4 bases, with 12 bases remaining between them. This CDR3 has 14 residues. Germline V gives CDR1 SGHTA, CDR2 FQGTGA. The CDR3 DNA is TGTGCCAGCAGCTACGGGAAGAGCGCAGATACGCAGTATTTT. It specifies CASSYGKSADTQYF. The full variable domain, rest sourced from reference TRBV7-3 and TRBJ2-3, is GAGVSQTPSNKVTEKGKYVELRCDPISGHTALYWYRQSLGQGPEFLIYFQGTGAADDSGLPNDRFFAVRPEGSVSTLKIQRTERGDSAVYLCASSYGKSADTQYFGPGTRLTVL.

This rearrangement joins TRBV24-1 to TRBJ2-1, with D tentatively TRBD1 (5 bases). The CDR3 consists of 14 residues. CDR1 and CDR2 (germline): KGHDR, SFDVKD. V was shortened by 1 base and J by 2 bases, with 5 bases between the two germline ends. As DNA, the CDR3 is TGTGCCACCAGTGATTTACAGGCCTACAATGAGCAGTTCTTC. Translation gives CATSDLQAYNEQFF.

This clonotype was detected a few times. The chain recombines TRBV12-3 or TRBV12-4 with TRBJ1-2; a weak D match, TRBD1 (5 bases). Trimming took off 3 bases at V and 8 bases at J, with 22 bases between the two ends. The CDR3 covers 16 residues. The CDR3 region has the DNA TGTGCCAGCAGTTTTCCTCAGGCCGGATCCGAGGGGGGCTACACCTTC. Its protein is CASSFPQAGSEGGYTF.

In its sample, this clonotype was seen a few times. This chain links TRBV4-2 with TRBJ2-7, with D possibly matching TRBD1 (5 bases). Germline CDR1 LGHNA, CDR2 YNFKEQ. The CDR3 is 14 amino acids. Trimming stripped 0 bases from V and 5 bases from J, with 11 bases between. The CDR3 protein is CASSQEQARNEQYF. The CDR3 DNA is TGTGCCAGCAGCCAAGAACAGGCCCGGAACGAGCAGTACTTC.

This clonotype was observed a few times. The germline gene is not matched at one end of the junction; a read error may be the cause. This CDR3 is CSARLTGQIPTDTLYF. The DNA for the CDR3 is TGCAGTGCTAGATTGACAGGACAGATTCCCACAGATACGCTGTATTTT. V usage is TRBV20-1 and J usage is TRBJ2-3; possibly TRBD1 for D (6 bases). Germline lookup yields CDR1 DFQATT and CDR2 SNEGSKA (reference sequence). The CDR3 contains 16 residues.

V gene TRBV7-9 combines with J gene TRBJ2-5; weak D call: TRBD2 (6 bases). Germline CDR1 and CDR2: SEHNR and FQNEAQ (reference sequence). The length of the CDR3 is 15 residues. V lost 2 bases, J lost 5 bases, and 15 bases lay in between. The CDR3 DNA is TGTGCCAGCAGCTTAAAGGCGGGACCTACGGAGACCCAGTACTTC. It encodes CASSLKAGPTETQYF.

This rearrangement joins TRBV10-3 to TRBJ2-5; tentatively, D is TRBD1 (6 bases). This CDR3 has 15 residues. From germline, CDR1 is ENHRY and CDR2 SYGVKD. Trimming cost V 4 bases and J 2 bases, with 14 bases left between them. Here the CDR3 reads CAISVHNDRQETQYF. In DNA, the CDR3 is TGTGCCATCAGTGTACACAATGACAGGCAAGAGACCCAGTACTTC.

In its sample, this clonotype was seen once. This chain connects TRBV6-1 to TRBJ1-5; D remains ambiguous. Germline loops: CDR1 MNHNS, CDR2 SASEGT. The CDR3 length is 13 residues. V shed 9 bases and J shed 6 bases, with 15 bases lying between them. The CDR3 coding sequence is TGTGCCAGTAGTACCGGACGGTTTCAGCCCCAGCATTTT. Protein: CASSTGRFQPQHF.

The genes are TRBV20-1 and TRBJ2-1; 7 nucleotides align to TRBD1. The last part of the DNA fits TRBJ2-5 better; the J call may be wrong. This CDR3 region has 17 residues. CDR1 and CDR2 from the germline V gene are DFQATT and SNEGSKA (reference sequence). The chain's CDR3 is CSARSDGDRRFRETQYF. Written as DNA, the CDR3 is TGCAGTGCTAGATCCGATGGGGACAGACGATTTAGGGAGACCCAGTACTTC.

V gene TRBV7-8 combines with J gene TRBJ1-4; a possible D gene is TRBD1 (5 bases). Germline loops: CDR1 SGHVS, CDR2 FQNEAQ. V dropped 6 bases and J dropped 4 bases, with 12 bases sitting between them. The CDR3 totals 14 residues. The CDR3 DNA reads as TGTGCCAGCAGTTTCCGGGGCCTTAATGAAAAACTGTTTTTT. The encoded protein is CASSFRGLNEKLFF. The entire variable domain, with the rest obtained from reference TRBV7-8 and TRBJ1-4, is as follows: GAGVSQSPRYKVAKRGQDVALRCDPISGHVSLFWYQQALGQGPEFLTYFQNEAQLDKSGLPSDRFFAERPEGSVSTLKIQRTQQEDSAVYLCASSFRGLNEKLFFGSGTQLSVL.

This sequence joins TRBV25-1 and TRBJ2-5; D is possibly TRBD2 (6 bases). Germline CDR1 reads MGHDK; CDR2 reads SYGVNS. This CDR3 is built from 13 residues. V was pared by 9 bases and J by 1 base, with 12 bases between. The CDR3 loop is CASKAGPQETQYF. The DNA of the CDR3 is TGTGCCAGTAAAGCGGGTCCCCAAGAGACCCAGTACTTC.

This clonotype has only a few counts. The rearrangement joins TRBV7-9 to TRBJ1-1, with D maybe TRBD1 (5 bases). Germline V gives CDR1 SEHNR, CDR2 FQNEAQ (reference sequence). V was pared by 5 bases and J by 2 bases, with 15 bases between. This CDR3 comprises 15 residues. Here the CDR3 reads CASSQQAPTNTEAFF. The CDR3 nucleotides are TGTGCCAGCAGCCAACAGGCTCCCACAAACACTGAAGCTTTCTTT.

This clonotype was picked up a small number of times. The chain joins TRBV20-1 to TRBJ2-7; TRBD1 matches 10 bases. Near its end, the DNA agrees better with TRBJ2-5, so the J call may be wrong. This CDR3 is built from 13 residues. The germline CDR1 and CDR2 sequences are DFQATT and SNEGSKA (reference sequence). This CDR3 reads CSATDRGLETQYF. CDR3 coding DNA: TGCAGTGCTACCGACAGGGGGCTTGAGACCCAGTACTTC.